These 6 T cell receptor beta chains came from one sample sequenced in a study of cytomegalovirus exposure and HLA in healthy donors. The assay was immunoSEQ multiplex PCR, and TCRdb's table has in-frame clones only and misses some. The sample holds 150,000 to 200,000 clones; about 85% are singletons and the top ten take 15% to 20%. Sample: PBMCs. The receptors originated from a man younger than 35 in good health and CMV-seropositive.

This clone was seen more than once but under ten times. The V call is TRBV21-1, the J call TRBJ1-2; TRBD1 is the table's D call and was not checked against the DNA. TRBV21-1 is given as a pseudogene. The CDR3 has 15 amino acids. This CDR3 is CASSSRTGRYYGYTF. CDR3 sequence (DNA): TGTGCCAGCAGCTCCCGGACAGGGAGGTACTATGGCTACACCTTC.

The chain uses TRBV2 and TRBJ1-1, with D unclear. The CDR3 length is 14 residues. Trimming removed 0 bases from V and 10 bases from J, with 15 bases in between. CDR1 SNHLY and CDR2 FYNNEI come from the germline V gene. The CDR3 reads CASSEARVLGGAFF. The CDR3, as DNA: TGTGCCAGCAGTGAAGCGCGGGTACTGGGTGGAGCTTTCTTT.

The chain links TRBV15 to TRBJ1-1, with a weak D call TRBD1 (5 bases). The length of the CDR3 is 14 residues. The V end was cut by 0 bases, the J end by 3 bases, with 8 bases between. Looked up from germline, CDR1 is LNHNV and CDR2 is YYDKDF (reference sequence). The CDR3 here is CATSRDRGDTEAFF. The CDR3 region has the DNA TGTGCCACCAGCAGAGATCGGGGGGACACTGAAGCTTTCTTT.

The CDR3 loop is CASSTQGPTGIHEQYF. The CDR3 region has the DNA TGTGCCAGCAGCACCCAAGGGCCGACAGGTATCCACGAGCAGTACTTC. The chain recombines TRBV7-9 with TRBJ2-7, with D possibly matching TRBD1 (6 bases). CDR1 is SEHNR, CDR2 FQNEAQ, per germline (reference sequence). Trimming shortened V by 5 bases and J by 5 bases, and 22 bases separated the two germline ends. There are 16 residues in the CDR3. Supplemented by reference TRBV7-9 and TRBJ2-7, the full variable domain reads DTGVSQNPRHKITKRGQNVTFRCDPISEHNRLYWYRQTLGQGPEFLTYFQNEAQLEKSRLLSDRFSAERPKGSFSTLEIQRTEQGDSAMYLCASSTQGPTGIHEQYFGPGTRLTVT.

The rearrangement joins TRBV5-1 to TRBJ1-2; 8 nucleotides align to TRBD1. In germline, CDR1 is SGHRS, CDR2 YFSETQ. CDR3 length equals 13 residues. V gave up 4 bases and J gave up 9 bases; unmatched junction bases: 8. CDR3 in DNA: TGCGCCAGCAGCCCAGGACAGGGAAATCGCTACACCTTC. Its protein is CASSPGQGNRYTF.

V is TRBV28 and J is TRBJ1-4; 7 nucleotides match TRBD1. This CDR3 is 15 amino acids long. Germline lookup yields CDR1 MDHEN and CDR2 SYDVKM. The ends lost 2 bases at V and 4 bases at J; junction bases unmatched: 4. The CDR3 nucleotides are TGTGCCAGCAGTTTACCCGGACAGGTTAATGAAAAACTGTTTTTT. It codes for CASSLPGQVNEKLFF.